This TCR beta chain was captured in a study of blood T cell repertoires in COVID-19. Overall study: The study drew acute and convalescent COVID-19 samples from the United States, Italy and Spain. PBMCs, B-cell-depleted T cells, or T cells were the source of the cDNA or gDNA that made up the material.

Authors' data handling: Nucleated cell counts were estimated from reference gene primer amplification. The assay was immunoSEQ multiplex PCR, and TCRdb's table has in-frame clones only and misses some. The D gene and trimming were derived from the DNA, and the V and J assignments and clone size from that table. The repertoire holds 400,000 to 450,000 clones, with about 87% as singletons. Those enrolled in Seattle joined during active infection and were followed longitudinally afterward. Germline V gene sequence: CDR1 KGHDR, CDR2 SFDVKD. V dropped 3 bases and J dropped 13; count of bases not matched to a gene: 7. This CDR3 has 13 residues.

The chain is built from TRBV24-1 and TRBJ1-2; 10 bases line up with TRBD1. This TCR derives from a woman aged 50 to 60 with COVID-19, enrolled during active disease. Material: peripheral blood. CDR3 region: CATSDTGTGAVTF. As DNA, the CDR3 is TGTGCCACCAGTGATACCGGGACAGGGGCGGTCACCTTC.